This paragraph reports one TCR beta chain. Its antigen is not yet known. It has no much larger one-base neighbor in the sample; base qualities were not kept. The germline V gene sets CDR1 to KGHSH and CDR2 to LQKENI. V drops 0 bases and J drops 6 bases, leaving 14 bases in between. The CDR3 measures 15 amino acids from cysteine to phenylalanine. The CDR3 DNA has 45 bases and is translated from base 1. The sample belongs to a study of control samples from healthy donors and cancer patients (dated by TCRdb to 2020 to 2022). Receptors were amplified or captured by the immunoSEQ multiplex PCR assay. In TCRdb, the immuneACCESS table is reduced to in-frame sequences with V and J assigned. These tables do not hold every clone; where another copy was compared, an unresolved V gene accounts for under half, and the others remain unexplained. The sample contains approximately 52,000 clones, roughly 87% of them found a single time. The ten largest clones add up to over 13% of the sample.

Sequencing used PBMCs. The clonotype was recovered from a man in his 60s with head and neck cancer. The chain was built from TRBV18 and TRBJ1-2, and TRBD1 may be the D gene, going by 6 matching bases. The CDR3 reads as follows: CASSPPGTTNNGYTF. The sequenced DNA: TGTGCCAGCTCACCACCCGGGACAACGAATAATGGCTACACCTTC.